This entry describes one T cell receptor beta chain. Data came from immunoSEQ multiplex PCR; TCRdb stores just in-frame clones and leaves some out. The repertoire has 90,000 to 100,000 clones, under 85% of them found once; the top ten carry approximately 25%. This record comes from a study of blood T cell repertoires in COVID-19. Study-level information: Samples representing acute and convalescent COVID-19 were sourced from the United States, Italy and Spain. Sources were T cells, B-cell-depleted T cells, or PBMCs; the material itself was cDNA or gDNA.

The V gene's germline CDR1 is MDHEN and CDR2 SYDVKM. CDR3 size: 13 residues. Sequencing was carried out using peripheral blood. The receptor was isolated from a man aged 70-80 years with acute or convalescent COVID-19. The V and J genes are TRBV28 and TRBJ2-5; no definite D call. The CDR3 nucleotides read TGTGCTCACTCTTCGGTTCCTATCGAGACCCAGTACTTC. Its protein is CAHSSVPIETQYF.